This TCR beta chain emerged from a study of T-cell reconstitution after alpha-beta-depleted transplantation in children. For TCRbeta, the library was prepared with unique molecular identifiers. MiXCR was run by TCRdb on the PCR reads, yielding one entry per CDR3 protein. Of 670,000 or so distinct CDR3 sequences in the sample, roughly 14% were seen once. The starting material was PBMCs, obtained before TCRalphabeta/CD19-depleted stem cell transplant. This sequence originates from a girl aged 2-9 years with congenital amegakaryocytic thrombocytopenia, due to receive a stem cell transplant.

CDR3 residues: CSAGPGASGIGDTQYF. DNA of the CDR3: TGCAGTGCGGGACCCGGGGCTAGCGGGATAGGAGATACGCAGTATTTT. The chain couples TRBV20-1 to TRBJ2-3; the match to TRBD2 covers 9 bases. Germline V gene data show CDR1 as DFQATT and CDR2 as SNEGSKA (reference sequence). The CDR3 is made up of 16 amino acids. V shed 6 bases and J 5 bases; nucleotides not matched to a gene: 15.